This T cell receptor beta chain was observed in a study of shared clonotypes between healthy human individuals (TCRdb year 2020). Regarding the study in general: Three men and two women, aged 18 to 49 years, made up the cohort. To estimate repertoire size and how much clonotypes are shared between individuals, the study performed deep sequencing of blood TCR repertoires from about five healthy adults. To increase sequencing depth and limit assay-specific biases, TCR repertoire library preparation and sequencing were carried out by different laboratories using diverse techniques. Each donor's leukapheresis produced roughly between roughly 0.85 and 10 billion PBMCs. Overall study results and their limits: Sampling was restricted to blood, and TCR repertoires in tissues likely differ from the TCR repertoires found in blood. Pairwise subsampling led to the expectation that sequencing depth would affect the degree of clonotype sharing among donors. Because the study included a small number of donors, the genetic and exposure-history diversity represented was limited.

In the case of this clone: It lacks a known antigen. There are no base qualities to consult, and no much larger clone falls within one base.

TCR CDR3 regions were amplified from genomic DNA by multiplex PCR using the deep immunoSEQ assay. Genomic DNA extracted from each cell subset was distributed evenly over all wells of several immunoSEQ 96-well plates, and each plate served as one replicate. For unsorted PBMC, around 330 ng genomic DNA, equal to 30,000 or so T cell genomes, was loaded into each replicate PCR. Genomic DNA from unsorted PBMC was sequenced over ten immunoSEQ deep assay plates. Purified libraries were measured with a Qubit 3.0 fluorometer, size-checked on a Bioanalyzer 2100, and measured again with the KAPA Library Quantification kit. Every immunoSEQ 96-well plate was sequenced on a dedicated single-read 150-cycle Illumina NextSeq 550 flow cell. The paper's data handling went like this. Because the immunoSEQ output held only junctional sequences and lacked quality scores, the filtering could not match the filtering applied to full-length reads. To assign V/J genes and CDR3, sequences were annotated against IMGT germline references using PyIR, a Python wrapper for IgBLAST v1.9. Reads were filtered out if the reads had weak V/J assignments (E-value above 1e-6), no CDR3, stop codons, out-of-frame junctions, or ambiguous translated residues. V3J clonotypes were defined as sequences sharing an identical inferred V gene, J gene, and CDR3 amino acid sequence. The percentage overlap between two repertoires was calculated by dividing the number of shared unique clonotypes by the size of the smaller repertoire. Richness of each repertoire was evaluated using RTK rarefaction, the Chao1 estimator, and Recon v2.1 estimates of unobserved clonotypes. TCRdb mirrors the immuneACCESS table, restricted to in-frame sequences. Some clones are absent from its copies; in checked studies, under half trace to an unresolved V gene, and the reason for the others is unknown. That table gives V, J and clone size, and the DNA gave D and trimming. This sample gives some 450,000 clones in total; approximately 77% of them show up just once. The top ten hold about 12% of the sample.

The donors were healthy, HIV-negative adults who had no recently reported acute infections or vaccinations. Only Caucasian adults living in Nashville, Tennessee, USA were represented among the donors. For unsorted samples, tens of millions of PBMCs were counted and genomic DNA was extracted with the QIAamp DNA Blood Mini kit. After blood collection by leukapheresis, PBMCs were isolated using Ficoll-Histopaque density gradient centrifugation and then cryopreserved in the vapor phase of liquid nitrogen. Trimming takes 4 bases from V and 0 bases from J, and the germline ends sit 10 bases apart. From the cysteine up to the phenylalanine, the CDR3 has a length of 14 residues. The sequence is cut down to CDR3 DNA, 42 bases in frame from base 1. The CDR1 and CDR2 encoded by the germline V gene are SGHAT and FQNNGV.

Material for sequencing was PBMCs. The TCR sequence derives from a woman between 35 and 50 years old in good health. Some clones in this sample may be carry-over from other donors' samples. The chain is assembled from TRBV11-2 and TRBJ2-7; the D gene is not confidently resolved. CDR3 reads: CASSWRPSSYEQYF. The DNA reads TGTGCCAGCAGCTGGAGACCAAGCTCCTACGAGCAGTACTTC. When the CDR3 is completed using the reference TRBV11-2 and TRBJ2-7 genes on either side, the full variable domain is EAGVAQSPRYKIIEKRQSVAFWCNPISGHATLYWYQQILGQGPKLLIQFQNNGVVDDSQLPKDRFSAERLKGVDSTLKIQPAKLEDSAVYLCASSWRPSSYEQYFGPGTRLTVT.